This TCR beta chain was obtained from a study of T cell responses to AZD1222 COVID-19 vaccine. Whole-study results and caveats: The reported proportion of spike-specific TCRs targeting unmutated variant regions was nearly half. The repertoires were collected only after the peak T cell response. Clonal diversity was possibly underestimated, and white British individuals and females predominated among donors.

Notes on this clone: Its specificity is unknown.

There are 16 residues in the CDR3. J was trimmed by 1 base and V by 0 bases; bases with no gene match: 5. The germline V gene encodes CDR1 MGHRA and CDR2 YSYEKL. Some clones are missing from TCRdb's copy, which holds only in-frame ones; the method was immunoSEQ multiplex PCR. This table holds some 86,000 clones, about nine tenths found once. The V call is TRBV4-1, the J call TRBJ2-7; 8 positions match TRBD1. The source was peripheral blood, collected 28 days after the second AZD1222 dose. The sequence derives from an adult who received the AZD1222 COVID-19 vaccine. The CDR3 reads CASSQEWTGPSYEQYF. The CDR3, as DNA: TGCGCCAGCAGCCAAGAGTGGACAGGGCCTTCCTACGAGCAGTACTTC.